This T cell receptor beta chain emerged from a study of early T cells in non-severe SARS-CoV-2 infection. MiXCR, run by TCRdb on the 5' RACE reads, gives a single entry per CDR3 protein. The sample lists tens of thousands of distinct CDR3 sequences, approximately 6% occurring once. Germline CDR1 reads SNHLY; CDR2 reads FYNNEI. V lost 8 bases, J lost 1 base, and 17 bases lay in between. CDR3 length: 15 amino acids. Sequencing used whole blood. The J gene is TRBJ1-1, the V gene TRBV2; no reliable D call. This clonotype was obtained from an adult who was a healthcare worker with PCR-confirmed SARS-CoV-2 infection or an uninfected control (not recorded which). Here the CDR3 reads CASPKGGLKNTEAFF. In DNA form, the CDR3 reads TGTGCCAGCCCGAAGGGAGGATTGAAGAACACTGAAGCTTTCTTT.